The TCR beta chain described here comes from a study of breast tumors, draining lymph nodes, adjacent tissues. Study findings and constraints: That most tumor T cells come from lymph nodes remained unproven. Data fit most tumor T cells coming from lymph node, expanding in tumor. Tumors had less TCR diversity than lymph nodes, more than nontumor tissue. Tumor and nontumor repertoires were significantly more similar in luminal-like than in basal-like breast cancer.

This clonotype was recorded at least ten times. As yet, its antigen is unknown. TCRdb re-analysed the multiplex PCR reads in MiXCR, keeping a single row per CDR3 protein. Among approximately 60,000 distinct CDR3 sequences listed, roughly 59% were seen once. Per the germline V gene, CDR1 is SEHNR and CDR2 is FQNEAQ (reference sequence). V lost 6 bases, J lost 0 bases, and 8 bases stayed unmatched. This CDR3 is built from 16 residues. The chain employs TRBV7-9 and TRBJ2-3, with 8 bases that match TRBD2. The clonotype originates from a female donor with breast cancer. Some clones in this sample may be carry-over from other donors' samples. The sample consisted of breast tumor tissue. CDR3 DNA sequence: TGTGCCAGCAGGCCGTCCGGGGGGGGGAGCACAGATACGCAGTATTTT. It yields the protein CASRPSGGGSTDTQYF. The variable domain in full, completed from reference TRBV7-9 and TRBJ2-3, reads DTGVSQNPRHKITKRGQNVTFRCDPISEHNRLYWYRQTLGQGPEFLTYFQNEAQLEKSRLLSDRFSAERPKGSFSTLEIQRTEQGDSAMYLCASRPSGGGSTDTQYFGPGTRLTVL.